Presented here are 32 T cell receptor beta chains from one specimen sequenced in a study of neurological immune-mediated disorders. TCRdb redid the calling of the 5' RACE reads with MiXCR, one entry per CDR3 protein. The data hold 50,000 or so distinct CDR3 sequences, with approximately 3.3% observed a single time. Sequencing was performed on PBMCs. The source of these receptors is a middle-aged man with multiple sclerosis.

This clonotype has a count of ten or more. This chain links TRBV20-1 with TRBJ2-3; perhaps TRBD2 as D (5 bases). CDR1 DFQATT and CDR2 SNEGSKA come from the germline V gene (reference sequence). V was shortened by 5 bases and J by 4 bases, with 16 bases between the two germline ends. The CDR3 is made up of 14 amino acids. The CDR3 region is CSAPPGSQADTQYF. The CDR3 bases are TGCAGTGCTCCACCGGGATCCCAGGCAGATACGCAGTATTTT.

This clonotype appeared many times. In DNA, the CDR3 is TGTGCCCGCCGGCTACGGGCTGGGGAGACCCAGTACTTC. Residues: CARRLRAGETQYF. V gene TRBV2 combines with J gene TRBJ2-5; D gene unclear. Trimming took 11 bases from V and 5 from J, leaving 18 bases between them. The germline V gene has CDR1 SNHLY and CDR2 FYNNEI. There are 13 residues in the CDR3.

This clonotype was observed at least ten times. This sequence joins TRBV24-1 and TRBJ2-3; a weak D match, TRBD2 (6 bases). V lost 7 bases to trimming and J lost 3 bases, with 10 bases between them. Germline values: CDR1 KGHDR, CDR2 SFDVKD. The CDR3 consists of 13 residues. The CDR3 protein is CATSDAGTDTQYF. CDR3 sequence (DNA): TGTGCCACCAGCGATGCGGGGACAGATACGCAGTATTTT.

This clonotype came up many times. The chain joins TRBV9 to TRBJ2-3; D gene ambiguous. Germline CDR1 reads SGDLS; CDR2 reads YYNGEE. The CDR3 is 14 amino acids. V gave up 4 bases and J gave up 0 bases, with 9 bases separating them. CDR3 region: CASSSRPSTDTQYF. CDR3 nucleotides: TGTGCCAGCAGCTCAAGGCCGAGCACAGATACGCAGTATTTT.

This clonotype was counted at least ten times. The CDR3 spells CASSLVPRGGSSYEQFF. In DNA, the CDR3 is TGCGCCAGCAGCTTGGTCCCGCGGGGGGGATCCAGCTATGAGCAGTTCTTC. J is TRBJ2-1 and V is TRBV5-1; 9 bases align to TRBD2. The J segment lost 8 bases and the V segment lost 0 bases, leaving 12 bases of the junction unmatched. The CDR3 runs to 17 residues. Per germline, CDR1 SGHRS and CDR2 YFSETQ.

This clonotype has ten or more counts. V usage is TRBV7-9 and J usage is TRBJ2-5; no firm D call. V lost 4 bases and J lost 1, with 7 bases in between. The CDR3 has 13 amino acids. Germline CDR1 and CDR2: SEHNR and FQNEAQ (reference sequence). This CDR3 reads CASSSPGQETQYF. CDR3 nucleotide sequence: TGTGCCAGCAGCTCCCCAGGCCAAGAGACCCAGTACTTC.

In regard to this clonotype: Since a much larger clone is just one base distant, this may be a read error. CDR3 DNA: TGTGCCAGCAGCCCAGGGACTAGAGGACAAGAGACCCAGTACTTC. As protein: CASSPGTRGQETQYF. V and J are TRBV7-6 and TRBJ2-5; TRBD2 aligns across 8 bases. The CDR3 has 15 amino acids. CDR1 is SGHVS and CDR2 is FNYEAQ in the germline V gene. J was trimmed by 2 bases and V by 5 bases; bases with no gene match: 7.

Notes on this clonotype: This may stem from a read error, because a much larger clone lies one nucleotide away. The V and J genes are TRBV9 and TRBJ2-1; 7 bases fit TRBD1. This CDR3 region has 12 residues. V lost 7 bases, J lost 9 bases, and 7 bases stayed unmatched. Germline-derived CDR1 and CDR2 are SGDLS and YYNGEE. The CDR3 DNA is TGTGCCAGCGGAAAGGGGGCGGGTGAGCAGTTCTTC. It specifies CASGKGAGEQFF.

Many counts were recorded for this clonotype. The V gene is TRBV3-1, the J gene TRBJ2-7; no clear D gene. The V gene's germline CDR1 is LGHDT and CDR2 YNNKEL (reference sequence). The V gene lost 4 bases and the J gene lost 0 bases, with 13 bases spanning the gap. The CDR3 spans 15 residues. The CDR3 sequence: CASSPHTTSSYEQYF. CDR3 sequence (DNA): TGTGCCAGCAGCCCCCACACGACAAGCTCCTACGAGCAGTACTTC.

This clonotype was found many times. J is TRBJ2-1 and V is TRBV12-3 or TRBV12-4; 7 nucleotides line up with TRBD1. With 8 bases clipped from V and 1 base from J, the junction kept 2 bases outside the gene matches. This CDR3 has 13 residues. CDR3 amino acids: CASRQGSYNEQFF. DNA of the CDR3: TGTGCCAGCCGACAGGGATCCTACAATGAGCAGTTCTTC.

This sequence joins TRBV20-1 and TRBJ2-3; TRBD2 agrees at 11 bases. The CDR3 sequence is 15 residues long. CDR1 and CDR2 (germline): DFQATT, SNEGSKA (reference sequence). V trimming: 7 bases; J trimming: 2 bases; junction bases outside the gene matches: 8. CDR3: CSGVLAGEVTDTQYF. The CDR3 bases are TGCAGTGGTGTACTAGCGGGGGAAGTCACAGATACGCAGTATTTT.

At least ten counts were recorded for this clonotype. The chain recombines TRBV9 with TRBJ2-6, with D hard to call. Trimming pared 0 bases from V and 2 bases from J, leaving 3 bases between. Germline-derived CDR1 and CDR2 are SGDLS and YYNGEE. The CDR3 length is 14 residues. The CDR3 DNA sequence: TGTGCCAGCAGCGTAGCTGCTGGGGCCAACGTCCTGACTTTC. It codes for CASSVAAGANVLTF.

This clonotype occurred many times. The chain carries TRBV6-5 and TRBJ2-6; TRBD1 matches 7 bases. The CDR3 has 19 residues. V shed 2 bases, J shed 2 bases, and the junction held 12 bases outside the gene matches. Per the germline V gene, CDR1 is MNHEY and CDR2 is SVGAGI. CDR3 nucleotides: TGTGCCAGCAGTTACAGGTTTAGACAGGGCCTAGCTGGGGCCAACGTCCTGACTTTC. Residues: CASSYRFRQGLAGANVLTF.

This clonotype came up many times. The rearrangement links TRBV6-4 to TRBJ1-4; 7 bases agree with TRBD1. V was pared by 6 bases and J by 8 bases, with 9 bases of the junction left unmatched. CDR3 length: 14 residues. Germline assignment: CDR1 MRHNA and CDR2 SNTAGT. CDR3 sequence reads: CASRKQGCAEKLFF. CDR3 DNA sequence: TGTGCCAGCAGGAAACAGGGGTGCGCAGAAAAACTGTTTTTT.

At least ten counts were recorded for this clonotype. This chain uses TRBV7-2 with TRBJ1-6; TRBD1 agrees at 8 bases. The V and J ends lost 2 bases and 6 bases, in that order; junction bases with no gene match: 0. CDR1 SGHTA and CDR2 FQGNSA come from the germline V gene. The CDR3 contains 14 residues. CDR3: CASSLQGANSPLHF. CDR3 nucleotides: TGTGCCAGCAGCTTACAGGGGGCTAATTCACCCCTCCACTTT.

This clonotype was recorded at least ten times. The chain recombines TRBV20-1 with TRBJ1-2, with a weak D call TRBD1 (6 bases). V lost 3 bases, J lost 6 bases, and 11 bases lay in between. The length of the CDR3 is 12 residues. The germline CDR1 and CDR2 sequences are DFQATT and SNEGSKA (reference sequence). CDR3 in amino acids: CSASDNRDGYTF. The CDR3 bases are TGCAGTGCTAGTGACAACAGGGATGGCTACACCTTC.

This clonotype was detected many times. The chain has TRBV12-3 or TRBV12-4 and TRBJ2-5; 10 nucleotides line up with TRBD2. CDR3 length: 16 residues. The junction had 11 bases not matched to a gene; V was cut back by 8 bases and J by 2 bases. The CDR3 nucleotides read TGTGCCAGCGGCTCCCCTAGCGGGGGACCACAAGAGACCCAGTACTTC. Its protein is CASGSPSGGPQETQYF.

The chain recombines TRBV29-1 with TRBJ1-2; no clear D. V gave up 3 bases and J gave up 1 base, with 9 bases separating them. Germline CDR1 reads SQVTM; CDR2 reads ANQGSEA. This CDR3 spans 13 amino acids. The CDR3 DNA sequence: TGCAGCGTTGAGGGGAAGAATAACTATGGCTACACCTTC. Translated: CSVEGKNNYGYTF.

This clonotype was picked up many times. The rearrangement uses TRBV20-1 and TRBJ2-7, with D perhaps matching TRBD1 (5 bases). V lost 6 bases and J 6 bases, leaving 18 bases between the germline ends. Germline V lookup: CDR1 DFQATT, CDR2 SNEGSKA (reference sequence). The CDR3 is 13 residues long. CDR3 in DNA: TGCAGTGCCCCCCGCGCAGGGAATAGCGAGCAGTACTTC. Translated: CSAPRAGNSEQYF.

This clonotype rates as large. In DNA form, the CDR3 reads TGTGCCAGCGGGGACGGACAGGGGGCCTACAATGAGCAGTTCTTC. Its protein product is CASGDGQGAYNEQFF. This rearrangement joins TRBV7-3 to TRBJ2-1, with TRBD1 matching over 10 bases. Germline CDR1 is SGHTA and CDR2 is FQGTGA. This CDR3 comprises 15 residues. V shed 8 bases, J shed 2 bases, and the junction held 6 bases outside the gene matches.

Many counts were recorded for this clonotype. V is TRBV10-3 and J is TRBJ2-2; TRBD1 agrees at 8 bases. With 2 bases clipped from V and 6 bases from J, the junction kept 2 bases outside the gene matches. The CDR3 spans 14 residues. From germline, CDR1 is ENHRY and CDR2 SYGVKD. CDR3 in DNA: TGTGCCATCAGTGAGCAGGGGGCATCCGGGGAGCTGTTTTTT. This encodes CAISEQGASGELFF.

The sample holds many counts of this clonotype. This chain's CDR3 is CASSAVIQYF. The CDR3 DNA follows: TGTGCCAGCAGCGCGGTCATCCAGTATTTT. This sequence joins TRBV6-1 and TRBJ2-3; no reliable D call. The V gene lost 6 bases and the J gene lost 12 bases, with 10 bases spanning the gap. The CDR3 is 10 residues long. From germline, CDR1 is MNHNS and CDR2 SASEGT.

As to this clonotype: A read error is likely, as this CDR3 ends without the conserved phenylalanine or tryptophan. J is TRBJ2-6 and V is TRBV5-1; D not resolved. This CDR3 comprises 14 residues. V was cut by 3 bases and J by 4 bases, with 8 bases left in between. Germline V gene data show CDR1 as SGHRS and CDR2 as YFSETQ. The CDR3 region is CASSWTSGANVLTN. CDR3 bases: TGCGCCAGCAGCTGGACGTCCGGGGCCAACGTCCTGACTAAC.

This clonotype occurred a few times. A much bigger clone sits one base away, suggesting this may be a read error. This sequence joins TRBV2 and TRBJ1-4; D unresolved. The CDR3 has 13 amino acids. V lost 6 bases to trimming and J lost 8 bases, with 13 bases between them. Germline values: CDR1 SNHLY, CDR2 FYNNEI. CDR3 DNA sequence: TGTGCCAGCAGGGCGGAAAGAGGAGAAAAACTGTTTTTT. Its translation: CASRAERGEKLFF. Full variable domain (remainder filled in from reference TRBV2 and TRBJ1-4): EPEVTQTPSHQVTQMGQEVILRCVPISNHLYFYWYRQILGQKVEFLVSFYNNEISEKSEIFDDQFSVERPDGSNFTLKIRSTKLEDSAMYFCASRAERGEKLFFGSGTQLSVL.

The table lists this clonotype with many counts. This chain connects TRBV7-3 to TRBJ2-4; 7 nucleotides agree with TRBD1. V dropped 5 bases and J dropped 4; count of bases not matched to a gene: 11. Germline CDR1 reads SGHTA; CDR2 reads FQGTGA. The CDR3 has 16 amino acids. The CDR3 protein is CASSQTTGTDKNIQYF. The CDR3 nucleotides read TGTGCCAGCAGCCAGACAACCGGGACAGATAAAAACATTCAGTACTTC.

This clonotype showed up many times. The V gene is TRBV15, the J gene TRBJ1-3, with D perhaps TRBD1 (6 bases). V lost 0 bases and J 0 bases, leaving 9 bases between the germline ends. Per the germline V gene, CDR1 is LNHNV and CDR2 is YYDKDF (reference sequence). CDR3 length: 16 residues. The chain's CDR3 is CATSREGHYSGNTIYF. As DNA, the CDR3 is TGTGCCACCAGCAGAGAGGGACACTACTCTGGAAACACCATATATTTT.

This clonotype was observed at least ten times. This chain joins TRBV20-1 and TRBJ2-2; 9 bases match TRBD2. The CDR3 sequence is 16 residues long. J lost 8 bases, V lost 2 bases, and 12 bases had no gene match. Per the germline V gene, CDR1 is DFQATT and CDR2 is SNEGSKA (reference sequence). DNA for the CDR3: TGCAGTGCTAGAAACCCGGGACTAGCTGCGGTGGGGGAGCTGTTTTTT. Its translation is CSARNPGLAAVGELFF.

The table lists this clonotype with many counts. The V call is TRBV5-1, the J call TRBJ1-1; D remains ambiguous. From germline, CDR1 is SGHRS and CDR2 YFSETQ. V shed 6 bases and J shed 3 bases, with 6 bases lying between them. The CDR3 has 11 amino acids. The CDR3 sequence is CASKRDTEAFF. For the CDR3, the DNA is TGCGCCAGCAAGAGGGACACTGAAGCTTTCTTT.

There are many counts of this clonotype. The chain joins TRBV27 to TRBJ1-5; D uncertain. The CDR3 runs to 13 residues. CDR1 MNHEY and CDR2 SMNVEV come from the germline V gene (reference sequence). Trimming removed 1 base at V and 6 bases at J, with 7 bases between. The CDR3 sequence: CASSLYLGQPQHF. The CDR3 nucleotides read TGTGCCAGCAGTTTATATCTGGGTCAGCCCCAGCATTTT.

This clonotype was detected ten times or more. The genes are TRBV5-5 and TRBJ2-1; 11 bases agree with TRBD1. CDR1 and CDR2 (germline): SGHKS, YYEKEE (reference sequence). The CDR3 loop spans 16 amino acids. V lost 4 bases, J lost 6 bases, and 9 bases stayed unmatched. The CDR3 here is CASSQGTGGFFNEQFF. The CDR3 region has the DNA TGTGCCAGCAGCCAGGGGACAGGGGGGTTCTTCAATGAGCAGTTCTTC.

This clonotype was detected ten times or more. The rearrangement uses TRBV5-6 and TRBJ1-6, with D perhaps TRBD1 (6 bases). The CDR3 is made up of 14 amino acids. Between the trimmed V and J ends, which lost 5 bases and 9 bases, there was a span of 15 bases. CDR1 and CDR2 (germline): SGHDT, YYEEEE. CDR3 residues: CASRQKGGGSPLHF. DNA of the CDR3: TGTGCCAGCAGACAAAAAGGGGGGGGTTCACCCCTCCACTTT.

This clonotype showed up many times. The chain combines TRBV6-6 with TRBJ2-7; tentatively, D is TRBD2 (6 bases). Between the trimmed V and J ends, which lost 3 bases and 2 bases, there was a span of 11 bases. Germline V gene lookup returns CDR1 MNHNY and CDR2 SVGAGI (reference sequence). The CDR3 spans 14 residues. As DNA, the CDR3 is TGTGCCAGCAGTTATTACGGGAGCCCCTACGAGCAGTACTTC. Translated: CASSYYGSPYEQYF.